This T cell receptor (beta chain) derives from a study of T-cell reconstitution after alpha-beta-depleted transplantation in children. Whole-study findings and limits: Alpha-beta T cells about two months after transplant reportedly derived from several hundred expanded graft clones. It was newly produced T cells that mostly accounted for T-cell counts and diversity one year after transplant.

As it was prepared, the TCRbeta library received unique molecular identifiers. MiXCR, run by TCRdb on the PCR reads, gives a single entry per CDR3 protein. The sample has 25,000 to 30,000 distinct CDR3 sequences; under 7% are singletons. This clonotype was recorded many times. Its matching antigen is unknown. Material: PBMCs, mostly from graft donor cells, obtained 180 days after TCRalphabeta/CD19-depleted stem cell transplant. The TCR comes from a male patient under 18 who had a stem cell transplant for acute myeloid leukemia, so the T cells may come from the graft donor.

The CDR3 DNA sequence: TGCAGTGCTAAGGCAGGGGGCTCCAATCAGCCCCAGCATTTT. Amino acids: CSAKAGGSNQPQHF. The chain joins TRBV20-1 to TRBJ1-5, with 8 bases fitting TRBD1. Germline V gives CDR1 DFQATT, CDR2 SNEGSKA (reference sequence). V lost 4 bases, J lost 3 bases, and 5 bases stayed unmatched. The CDR3 spans 14 residues.